The entry below describes one T cell receptor (beta chain). As yet, its antigen is unknown. The observed sequence ends 3 residues before the CDR3 terminus, with the missing tail filled in from the germline J gene. This CDR3 region has 15 residues. In germline, CDR1 is MRHNA, CDR2 SNTAGT. Unmatched junction bases numbered 4, after V lost 0 bases and J lost 6 bases. This entry is derived from a study of T cells in women clearing cervical HPV infection. Cervical HPV DNA detected by MY09/MY11 PCR, typed by dot-blot. The repertoire was sequenced with immunoSEQ multiplex PCR; TCRdb's copy has only in-frame clones and lacks some. This repertoire includes fewer than 40,000 clones. General study results and limits: Effector/memory and HPV-specific T cells were not isolated, and association timing is unknown.

The chain couples TRBV6-4 to TRBJ2-3, with TRBD2 matching 9 bases. Sequencing was done on a sample of blood buffy coat. This TCR came from a woman between 18 and 75 years old with a cervical HPV16 infection that either progressed to CIN3+ or cleared (not recorded which). CDR3 DNA (partial): TGTGCCAGCAGTGACTCGCGGGGGGGCCATGATACG. Protein sequence: CASSDSRGGHDT. The entire CDR3 sequence reads CASSDSRGGHDTQYF.